This T cell receptor (beta chain) was sequenced for a study of T cell responses to AZD1222 COVID-19 vaccine (dated by TCRdb to the early 2020s). With respect to the entire study: AZD1222 recipients whose second dose came at about 4 weeks and those whose second dose came at about 12 weeks were combined into one group, since spike-specific TCR depth and breadth did not differ between the two schedules. Trial participants were enrolled by age into 18-55, 56-69 and 70-plus year subgroups, with around 150, 28 and 57 TCR-sequenced participants respectively. TCR sequencing covered about 230 trial participants: 207 given two doses of AZD1222 and some 25 given two doses of MenACWY control vaccine.

A few counts support this clone. No antigen is known for it. No base quality information exists; no much larger clone differs at one position. The research as a whole found: The 56-69-year group was small, and its depth increase did not reach significance, likely because of low power. Most participants were white British and females outnumbered males, and the authors suggested that clonal diversity may have been underestimated. Because no samples from the day 14 peak response were available, repertoires could be characterized only after the peak T cell response. After two AZD1222 doses, spike-specific TCR breadth and depth were significantly higher than at day 0 and than in MenACWY recipients. The vaccine-associated CD4 TCRs covered the entire spike protein, and the dominant responses fell in regions 160-218 and 743-854. Conclusions about previously exposed vaccinees are limited, since just a handful of AZD1222 recipients were seropositive for SARS-CoV-2 at baseline. Reportedly, close to half of the unique spike-specific TCRs recognized epitopes lying outside the regions that are mutated in the B.1.351 and B.1.1.7 variants.

Reading the germline V gene (reference sequence) gives CDR1 LNHDA and CDR2 SQIVND. The CDR3 starts with the cysteine, ends with the phenylalanine, and has 15 residues. Only CDR3 DNA remains: 45 bases, in frame from the first base. V has 4 bases trimmed and J has 7 bases trimmed; junction bases matching no gene number 9. The sample's time point label, decoded: baseline before first vaccination. The vaccinee samples were drawn from two UK trials, COV001 and COV002, one of which was a single-blind randomized controlled phase 2/3 trial testing AZD1222 (ChAdOx1 nCoV-19) in healthy adults. For TCRbeta chain sequencing, PBMC samples were collected from trial participants at day 0 and at day 28 after the second dose. The CDR3 regions of human TCRbeta chains were analyzed by immunosequencing. The source study handled its data this way. Repertoire TCRs were matched against a reference library of SARS-CoV-2-specific TCRs generated with the MIRA antigen-specificity platform. Breadth meant the fraction of unique TCRs that were SARS-CoV-2-associated, whereas depth meant the fraction of total T cells that were SARS-CoV-2-associated. Using the MIRA data, each spike-specific TCR was assigned both to the spike region to which the TCR was reactive and to a CD4 or CD8 class. Log10-transformed breadth and depth values were compared by one-way ANOVA with Sidak's multiple comparisons tests. Imported from immuneACCESS, the table was reduced by TCRdb to in-frame sequences with V and J called. These copies leave out some clones; in studies compared against another copy, an unresolved V gene accounts for under half, and the cause of the remainder is not known. V and J calls and clone size come straight from that table; D and trimming were deduced from the DNA. In this sample the table shows about 120,000 clones, approximately 87% of which occur a single time. Around 9.3% of the sample goes to the ten largest clones.

This TCR was sampled from an adult in good health. This chain is built from TRBV19 and TRBJ2-1; 8 junctional bases match TRBD1. The input for sequencing was peripheral blood, taken on day 0 of AZD1222 vaccination. The DNA sequence reads TGTGCCAGTAGTAGTGGGCAGGGGGCACGTAATGAGCAGTTCTTC. This is translated as CASSSGQGARNEQFF.